This TCR beta chain was identified during a study of control samples from healthy donors and cancer patients. The protocol was immunoSEQ multiplex PCR, while the TCRdb copy is restricted to in-frame clones and leaves out a portion. The repertoire table contains approximately 190,000 clones. This TCR derives from a woman in her 30s in good health. Sequencing was done on a sample of blood.

In DNA form, the CDR3 reads TGTGCCAGCAGTAGTGTGTCGTACGAGCAGTACTTC. It translates to CASSSVSYEQYF. The J gene is TRBJ2-7, the V gene TRBV28; D gene uncertain. CDR1 MDHEN and CDR2 SYDVKM come from the germline V gene. V was pared by 5 bases and J by 4 bases, with 9 bases between. The CDR3 runs to 12 residues. The full variable domain, with the rest looked up from reference TRBV28 and TRBJ2-7, is DVKVTQSSRYLVKRTGEKVFLECVQDMDHENMFWYRQDPGLGLRLIYFSYDVKMKEKGDIPEGYSVSREKKERFSLILESASTNQTSMYLCASSSVSYEQYFGPGTRLTVT.